The next 10 T cell receptor beta chains were all read from a single sample in a study of OX40 agonist ivuxolimab in advanced cancers. Here immunoSEQ multiplex PCR was the method, and the copy in TCRdb shows in-frame clones only, minus some. Among 50,000 to 55,000 clones listed, more than 70% were seen once. The sequences come from CD4+ or CD8+ T cells sorted from blood, collected in a trial of the OX40 agonist ivuxolimab. The receptors originated from an adult with an advanced solid tumor such as melanoma, head and neck, liver or kidney cancer.

The J gene is TRBJ2-5, the V gene TRBV6-6, with 7 bases identical to TRBD1. Judging by the DNA end, TRBJ2-7 fits better; the J call may be wrong. The CDR3 has 13 residues. CDR1 and CDR2 from the germline V gene are MNHNY and SVGAGI (reference sequence). CDR3 amino acids: CASRMGQKYEQYF. CDR3 sequence (DNA): TGTGCCAGCAGGATGGGACAGAAGTACGAGCAGTACTTC.

The V and J genes are TRBV19 and TRBJ2-7; unclear D gene. This CDR3 region has 12 residues. Germline CDR1 and CDR2: LNHDA and SQIVND (reference sequence). The V end was cut by 4 bases, the J end by 3 bases, with 7 bases between. CDR3 residues: CASSNVVYEQYF. DNA of the CDR3: TGTGCCAGTAGTAACGTCGTCTACGAGCAGTACTTC.

The V gene is TRBV7-2, the J gene TRBJ2-7; the D gene is possibly TRBD2 (7 bases). V was shortened by 2 bases and J by 0 bases, with 14 bases between the two germline ends. The CDR3 length is 16 residues. Germline lookup yields CDR1 SGHTA and CDR2 FQGNSA. CDR3 bases: TGTGCCAGCAGCTTAAGGGGGGGCGGCAGCTCCTACGAGCAGTACTTC. Its translation is CASSLRGGGSSYEQYF.

The CDR3 sequence is CASSLSSGNQPQHF. The CDR3 bases are TGTGCCAGCAGCTTATCTTCTGGCAATCAGCCCCAGCATTTT. The rearrangement uses TRBV6-5 and TRBJ1-5; D call uncertain. The V gene's germline CDR1 is MNHEY and CDR2 SVGAGI. The CDR3 consists of 14 residues. V was clipped by 6 bases and J by 2 bases, with 11 bases between them.

V and J are TRBV6-6 and TRBJ1-1, with D perhaps matching TRBD1 (5 bases). Trimming left V 0 bases short and J 5 bases short, with 10 bases between. There are 14 residues in the CDR3. CDR1 is MNHNY, CDR2 SVGAGI, per germline (reference sequence). This CDR3 reads CASSYSRGSTEAFF. The CDR3 DNA is TGTGCCAGCAGTTACTCCCGGGGGTCGACTGAAGCTTTCTTT.

This chain connects TRBV7-8 to TRBJ2-2, with 7 bases lining up with TRBD1. V lost 1 base and J lost 6; bases outside the gene matches: 2. The CDR3 runs 14 residues. Germline V gene lookup returns CDR1 SGHVS and CDR2 FQNEAQ. This chain's CDR3 is CASSLVQGAGELFF. CDR3 nucleotides: TGTGCCAGCAGCTTAGTTCAGGGGGCCGGGGAGCTGTTTTTT.

This clone has a handful of counts. Other DNA sequences in this sample translate to the same CDR3. The chain employs TRBV19 and TRBJ2-3, with D perhaps matching TRBD1 (5 bases). The CDR3 is 14 residues long. Germline loops: CDR1 LNHDA, CDR2 SQIVND (reference sequence). V was shortened by 1 base and J by 4 bases, with 9 bases between the two germline ends. The CDR3 loop is CASSIGETADTQYF. The CDR3 nucleotides are TGTGCCAGTAGTATAGGAGAGACAGCAGATACGCAGTATTTT.

This chain joins TRBV9 and TRBJ2-3; TRBD2 matches 9 bases. CDR1 and CDR2 (germline): SGDLS, YYNGEE. CDR3 length: 15 residues. V gave up 0 bases and J gave up 1 base; unmatched junction bases: 0. The CDR3 loop reads CASSVGGRGTDTQYF. DNA of the CDR3: TGTGCCAGCAGCGTAGGCGGGAGGGGCACAGATACGCAGTATTTT.

The chain is built from TRBV10-3 and TRBJ2-5, with 13 bases that match TRBD2. This CDR3 is 14 amino acids long. Germline V gene sequence: CDR1 ENHRY, CDR2 SYGVKD. The J segment lost 0 bases and the V segment lost 11 bases, leaving 3 bases of the junction unmatched. CDR3 in DNA: TGTGCCGTGGGACTAGCGGGAAACCAAGAGACCCAGTACTTC. Translation: CAVGLAGNQETQYF.

The chain carries TRBV9 and TRBJ2-1, with D maybe TRBD2 (6 bases). CDR1 SGDLS and CDR2 YYNGEE come from the germline V gene. The CDR3 consists of 17 residues. The germline V and J ends were trimmed by 4 bases and 2 bases, with 19 bases remaining between them. CDR3 nucleotide sequence: TGTGCCAGCAGCAGTCAAGGAGCGGGTGCTCCCTACAATGAGCAGTTCTTC. Translated: CASSSQGAGAPYNEQFF.